These 9 T cell receptor beta chains came from one sample sequenced in a study of B cell selection in AIRE deficiency. Data came from immunoSEQ multiplex PCR; TCRdb stores just in-frame clones and leaves some out. The sample lists roughly 25,000 clones; about 96% were seen once. Conventional CD4 T cells were sorted as CD4+CD127+ cells. Sequencing was performed on CD4+CD127+ conventional T cells sorted from PBMCs. These receptors were taken from a human donor in good health.

V gene TRBV11-2 combines with J gene TRBJ2-5; D might be TRBD2 (5 bases). The J call may be incorrect, as the DNA end agrees better with TRBJ2-7. Germline CDR1 SGHAT, CDR2 FQNNGV. This CDR3 is built from 15 residues. This CDR3 is CASSSPLTGSYEQYF. DNA for the CDR3: TGTGCCAGCAGCTCGCCCCTGACGGGGAGTTACGAGCAGTACTTC.

A few counts support this clone. The CDR3 sequence: CASSYRPGQGAIGANVLTF. The DNA for the CDR3 is TGCGCCAGCAGCTATCGGCCGGGACAGGGGGCGATTGGGGCCAACGTCCTGACTTTC. The rearrangement joins TRBV5-1 to TRBJ2-6; 12 bases are shared with TRBD1. Germline CDR1 and CDR2: SGHRS and YFSETQ. The CDR3 runs to 19 residues. With 3 bases clipped from V and 3 bases from J, the junction kept 10 bases outside the gene matches.

The V and J genes are TRBV7-2 and TRBJ2-3; 8 nucleotides align to TRBD1. The CDR3 has 18 amino acids. Germline CDR1 is SGHTA and CDR2 is FQGNSA. V was pared by 5 bases and J by 4 bases, with 17 bases of the junction left unmatched. CDR3 coding DNA: TGTGCCAGCAGCCATCACCCCAGGACAGGGAAGGTAGCAGATACGCAGTATTTT. Its protein is CASSHHPRTGKVADTQYF.

The V call is TRBV12-1, the J call TRBJ2-7. TRBV12-1 is a known pseudogene. This CDR3 has 11 residues. CDR3 amino acids: CASRPAYEQYF. For the CDR3, the DNA is TGTGCCAGCAGGCCTGCCTACGAGCAGTACTTC.

This chain joins TRBV6-1 and TRBJ2-2, with D tentatively TRBD1 or TRBD2 (5 bases each). The V end lost 7 bases, the J end lost 1 base, and 13 bases lay between the germline ends. The CDR3 consists of 15 residues. In germline, CDR1 is MNHNS, CDR2 SASEGT. The CDR3 DNA reads as TGTGCCAGCAAACCCCGGGACCTGAACACCGGGGAGCTGTTTTTT. Amino acids: CASKPRDLNTGELFF.

J is TRBJ1-2 and V is TRBV7-8; tentative D call: TRBD1 (5 bases). Trimming cost V 0 bases and J 2 bases, with 10 bases left between them. Germline lookup yields CDR1 SGHVS and CDR2 FQNEAQ. This CDR3 is 15 amino acids long. The CDR3 nucleotides are TGTGCCAGCAGCTTAGCCCACCGGGACAACTATGGCTACACCTTC. Translating gives CASSLAHRDNYGYTF.

The V and J genes are TRBV7-9 and TRBJ2-1; 11 nucleotides match TRBD2. CDR1 is SEHNR and CDR2 is FQNEAQ in the germline V gene (reference sequence). The CDR3 extends over 16 amino acids. Trimming took 4 bases from V and 3 from J; bases not matched to a gene: 5. The DNA for the CDR3 is TGTGCCAGCAGCTCCCAGACTAGCGGGGACTACAATGAGCAGTTCTTC. Translated, it gives CASSSQTSGDYNEQFF.

The genes are TRBV6-1 and TRBJ1-2; tentative D call: TRBD1 (5 bases). The germline gives CDR1 MNHNS, CDR2 SASEGT. V lost 6 bases and J 0 bases, leaving 11 bases between the germline ends. The CDR3 is 14 residues long. CDR3 protein: CASSTDTANYGYTF. The CDR3 nucleotides read TGTGCCAGCAGCACGGACACTGCTAACTATGGCTACACCTTC.

J is TRBJ2-7 and V is TRBV7-8, with unresolved D. The CDR3 totals 14 residues. The germline V gene encodes CDR1 SGHVS and CDR2 FQNEAQ. Trimming stripped 7 bases from V and 5 bases from J, with 18 bases between. The DNA for the CDR3 is TGTGCCAGCATCAACCACATGGGTGGGGACGAGCAGTACTTC. Protein: CASINHMGGDEQYF.